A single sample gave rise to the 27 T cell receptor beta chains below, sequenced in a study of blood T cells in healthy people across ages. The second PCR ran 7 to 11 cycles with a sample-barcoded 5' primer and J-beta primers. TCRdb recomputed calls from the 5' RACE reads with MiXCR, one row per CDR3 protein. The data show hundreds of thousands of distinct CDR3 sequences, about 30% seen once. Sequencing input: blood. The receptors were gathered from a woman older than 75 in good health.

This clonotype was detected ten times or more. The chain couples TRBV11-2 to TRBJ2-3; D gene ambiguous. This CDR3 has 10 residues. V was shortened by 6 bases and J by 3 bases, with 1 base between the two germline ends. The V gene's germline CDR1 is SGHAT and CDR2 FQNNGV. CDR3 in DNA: TGTGCCAGCAGTACAGATACGCAGTATTTT. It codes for CASSTDTQYF.

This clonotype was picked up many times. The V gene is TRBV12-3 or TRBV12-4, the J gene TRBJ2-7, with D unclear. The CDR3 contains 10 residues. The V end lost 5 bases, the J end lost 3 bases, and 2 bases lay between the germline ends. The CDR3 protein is CASSDYEQYF. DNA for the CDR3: TGTGCCAGCAGTGACTACGAGCAGTACTTC.

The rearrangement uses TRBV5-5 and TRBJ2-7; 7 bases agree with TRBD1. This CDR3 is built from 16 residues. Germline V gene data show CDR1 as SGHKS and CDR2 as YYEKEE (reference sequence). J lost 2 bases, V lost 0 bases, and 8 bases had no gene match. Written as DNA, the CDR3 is TGTGCCAGCAGCTTGGCAGGACAGGACTCTCCCTACGAGCAGTACTTC. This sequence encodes CASSLAGQDSPYEQYF.

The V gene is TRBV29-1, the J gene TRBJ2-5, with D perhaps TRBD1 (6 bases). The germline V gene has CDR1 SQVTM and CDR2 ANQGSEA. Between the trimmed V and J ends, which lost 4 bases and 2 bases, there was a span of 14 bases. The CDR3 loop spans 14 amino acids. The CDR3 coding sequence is TGCAGCGTTGTTGCCGACAGGCAACAAGAGACCCAGTACTTC. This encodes CSVVADRQQETQYF.

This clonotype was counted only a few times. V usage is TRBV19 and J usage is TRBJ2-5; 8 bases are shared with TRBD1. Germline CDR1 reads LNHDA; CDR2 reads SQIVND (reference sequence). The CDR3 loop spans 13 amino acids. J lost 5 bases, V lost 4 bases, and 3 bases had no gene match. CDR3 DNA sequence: TGTGCCAGTAGTACAGGGGGCTGGGAGACCCAGTACTTC. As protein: CASSTGGWETQYF.

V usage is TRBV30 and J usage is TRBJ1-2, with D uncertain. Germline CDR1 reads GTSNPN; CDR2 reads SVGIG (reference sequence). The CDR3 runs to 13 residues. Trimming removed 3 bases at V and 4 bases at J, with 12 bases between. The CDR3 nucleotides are TGTGCCTGGAGGGGATATGAGGCCTATGGCTACACCTTC. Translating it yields CAWRGYEAYGYTF.

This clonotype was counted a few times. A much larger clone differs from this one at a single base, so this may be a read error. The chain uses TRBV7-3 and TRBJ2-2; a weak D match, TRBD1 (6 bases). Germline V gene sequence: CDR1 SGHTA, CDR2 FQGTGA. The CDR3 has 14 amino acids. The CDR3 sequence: CASSLGGPTGERFF. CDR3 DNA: TGTGCCAGCAGCTTAGGGGGCCCCACCGGGGAGCGGTTTTTT.

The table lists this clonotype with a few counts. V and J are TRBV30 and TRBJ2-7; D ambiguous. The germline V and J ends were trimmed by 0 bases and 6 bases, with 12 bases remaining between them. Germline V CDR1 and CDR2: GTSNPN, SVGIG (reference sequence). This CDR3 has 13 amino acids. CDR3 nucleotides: TGTGCCTGGAGTGTAACCCAGGAGCTCGAGCAGTACTTC. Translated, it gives CAWSVTQELEQYF.

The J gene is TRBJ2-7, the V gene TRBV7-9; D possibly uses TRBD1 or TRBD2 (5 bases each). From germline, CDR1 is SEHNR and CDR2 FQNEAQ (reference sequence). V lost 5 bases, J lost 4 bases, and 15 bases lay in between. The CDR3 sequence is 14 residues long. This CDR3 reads CASSPSGAMYEQYF. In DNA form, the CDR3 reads TGTGCCAGCAGCCCATCCGGGGCCATGTACGAGCAGTACTTC.

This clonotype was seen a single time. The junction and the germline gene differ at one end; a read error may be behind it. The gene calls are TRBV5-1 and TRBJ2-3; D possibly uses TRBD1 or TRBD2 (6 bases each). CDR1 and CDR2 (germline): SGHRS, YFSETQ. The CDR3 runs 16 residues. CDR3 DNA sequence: TGTGCCAGCAGCTCGGGGACCTGGGGGGACACAGATGCGCAGTATTTT. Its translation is CASSSGTWGDTDAQYF.

Here the CDR3 DNA reads TGCAGTGCTACTAGCGGGGCCGCGAACACTGAAGCTTTCTTT. Translation gives CSATSGAANTEAFF. The chain couples TRBV20-1 to TRBJ1-1; D possibly corresponds to TRBD1 (5 bases). The CDR3 contains 14 residues. The germline V gene encodes CDR1 DFQATT and CDR2 SNEGSKA (reference sequence). V was clipped by 4 bases and J by 1 base, with 13 bases between them.

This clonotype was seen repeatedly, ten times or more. CDR3: CASSSEGLAGVSDTQYF. The CDR3 DNA reads TGTGCCAGCAGCTCAGAGGGACTAGCGGGGGTCTCTGATACGCAGTATTTT. V is TRBV7-2 and J is TRBJ2-3, with 14 bases identical to TRBD2. The junction had 9 bases not matched to a gene; V was cut back by 4 bases and J by 6 bases. Germline CDR1 and CDR2: SGHTA and FQGNSA. The CDR3 loop spans 17 amino acids.

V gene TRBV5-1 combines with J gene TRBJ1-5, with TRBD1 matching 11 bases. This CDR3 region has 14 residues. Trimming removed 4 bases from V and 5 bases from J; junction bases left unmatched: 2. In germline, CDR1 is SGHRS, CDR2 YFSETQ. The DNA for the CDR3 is TGCGCCAGCAGCAGGGACAGGGGGGATCAGCCCCAGCATTTT. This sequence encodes CASSRDRGDQPQHF.

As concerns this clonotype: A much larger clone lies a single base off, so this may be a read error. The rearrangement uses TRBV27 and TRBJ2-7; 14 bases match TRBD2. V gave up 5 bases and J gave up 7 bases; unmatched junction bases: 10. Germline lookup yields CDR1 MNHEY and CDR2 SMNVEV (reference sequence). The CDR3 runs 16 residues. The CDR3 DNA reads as TGTGCCAGCAGTAGGGGGACTAGCGGGGGCCGCAATGAGCAGTACTTC. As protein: CASSRGTSGGRNEQYF.

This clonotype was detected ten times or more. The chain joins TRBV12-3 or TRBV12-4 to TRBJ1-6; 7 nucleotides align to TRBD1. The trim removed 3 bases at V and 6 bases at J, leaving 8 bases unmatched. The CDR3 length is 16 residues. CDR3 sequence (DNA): TGTGCCAGCAGTTTTCAGGGGGGCGGCTCTAATTCACCCCTCCACTTT. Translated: CASSFQGGGSNSPLHF.

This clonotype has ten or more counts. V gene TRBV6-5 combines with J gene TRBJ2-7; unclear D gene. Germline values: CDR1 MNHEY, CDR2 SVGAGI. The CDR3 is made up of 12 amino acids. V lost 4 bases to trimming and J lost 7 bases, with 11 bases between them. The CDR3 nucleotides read TGTGCCAGCAGTTTCGGACGAGGTGAGCAGTACTTC. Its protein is CASSFGRGEQYF.

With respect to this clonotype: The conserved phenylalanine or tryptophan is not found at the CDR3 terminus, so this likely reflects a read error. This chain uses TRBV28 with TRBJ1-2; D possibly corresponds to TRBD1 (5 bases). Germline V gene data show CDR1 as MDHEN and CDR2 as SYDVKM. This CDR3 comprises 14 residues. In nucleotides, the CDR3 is TGTGCCAGCAGTGTAGGGACGGGTAACTACGGCTACACCTTA. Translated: CASSVGTGNYGYTL.

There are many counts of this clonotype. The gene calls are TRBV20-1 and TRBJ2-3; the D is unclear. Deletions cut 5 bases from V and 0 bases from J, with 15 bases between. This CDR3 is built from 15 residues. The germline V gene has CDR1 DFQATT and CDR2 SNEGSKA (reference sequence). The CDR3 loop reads CSAHDSVASTDTQYF. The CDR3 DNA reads TGCAGTGCTCATGACTCCGTTGCTAGCACAGATACGCAGTATTTT.

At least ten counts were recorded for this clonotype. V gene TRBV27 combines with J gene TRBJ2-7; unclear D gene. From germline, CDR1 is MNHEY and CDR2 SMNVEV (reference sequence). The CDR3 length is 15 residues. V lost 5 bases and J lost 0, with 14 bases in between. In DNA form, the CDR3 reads TGTGCCAGCAGTCCTAGACCCGTCCTCTCCTACGAGCAGTACTTC. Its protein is CASSPRPVLSYEQYF.

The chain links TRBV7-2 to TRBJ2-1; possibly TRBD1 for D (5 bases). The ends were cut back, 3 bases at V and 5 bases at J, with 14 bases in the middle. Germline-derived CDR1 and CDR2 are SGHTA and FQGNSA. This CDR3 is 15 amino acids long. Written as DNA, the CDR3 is TGTACCAGCAGCTTTCGTCCGGCAGGGCACAATGAGCAGTTCTTC. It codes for CTSSFRPAGHNEQFF.

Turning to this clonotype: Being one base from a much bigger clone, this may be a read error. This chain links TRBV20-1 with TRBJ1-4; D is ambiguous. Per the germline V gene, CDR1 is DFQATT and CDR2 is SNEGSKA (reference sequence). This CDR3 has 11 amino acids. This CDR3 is CRASNGEKLFF. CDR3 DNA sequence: TGCAGGGCTAGCAACGGGGAAAAACTGTTTTTT.

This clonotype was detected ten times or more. The CDR3 reads CASSRLASYNEQFF. The CDR3 coding sequence is TGTGCCAGCAGCCGACTAGCTTCCTACAATGAGCAGTTCTTC. J is TRBJ2-1 and V is TRBV7-2, with TRBD2 matching over 7 bases. The CDR3 totals 14 residues. Germline values: CDR1 SGHTA, CDR2 FQGNSA. V lost 5 bases, J lost 1 base, and 2 bases stayed unmatched.

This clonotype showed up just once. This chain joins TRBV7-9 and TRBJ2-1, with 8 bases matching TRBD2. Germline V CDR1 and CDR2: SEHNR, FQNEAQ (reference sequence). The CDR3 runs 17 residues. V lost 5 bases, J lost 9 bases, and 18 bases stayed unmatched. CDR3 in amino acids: CASSLLQTSGPGGEQFF. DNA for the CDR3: TGTGCCAGCAGCCTCCTCCAAACTAGCGGCCCCGGGGGTGAGCAGTTCTTC.

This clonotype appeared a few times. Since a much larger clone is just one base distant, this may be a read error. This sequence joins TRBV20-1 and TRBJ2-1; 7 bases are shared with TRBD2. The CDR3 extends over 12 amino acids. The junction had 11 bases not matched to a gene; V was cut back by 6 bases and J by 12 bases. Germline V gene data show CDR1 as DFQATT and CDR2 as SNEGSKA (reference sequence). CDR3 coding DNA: TGCAGTGCCATGGGGGGAGGGCCCGGGCAGTTCTTC. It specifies CSAMGGGPGQFF.

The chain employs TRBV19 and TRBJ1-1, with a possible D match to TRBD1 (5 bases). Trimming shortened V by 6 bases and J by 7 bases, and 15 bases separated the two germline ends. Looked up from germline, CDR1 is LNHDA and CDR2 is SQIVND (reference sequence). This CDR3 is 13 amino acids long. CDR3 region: CASRSGTSFEAFF. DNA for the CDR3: TGTGCCAGTAGGTCCGGGACCTCTTTTGAAGCTTTCTTT.

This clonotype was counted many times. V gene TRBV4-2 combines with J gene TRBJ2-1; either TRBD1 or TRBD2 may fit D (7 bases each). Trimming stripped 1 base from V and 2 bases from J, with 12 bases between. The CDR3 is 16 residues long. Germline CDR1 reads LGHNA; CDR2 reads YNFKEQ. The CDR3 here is CASSQAPGGAYNEQFF. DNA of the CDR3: TGTGCCAGCAGCCAAGCTCCAGGGGGGGCCTACAATGAGCAGTTCTTC.

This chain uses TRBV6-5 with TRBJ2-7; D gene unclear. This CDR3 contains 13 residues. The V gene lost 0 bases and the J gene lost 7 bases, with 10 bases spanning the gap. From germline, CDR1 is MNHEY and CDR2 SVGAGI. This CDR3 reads CASSYSQVGEQYF. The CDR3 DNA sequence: TGTGCCAGCAGTTACTCGCAGGTCGGGGAGCAGTACTTC.